This passage covers 23 T cell receptor beta chains from one sample sequenced in a study of T cells expressing NK-cell markers. No DNA is given; TCRdb re-called the 5' RACE reads and lists each CDR3 protein once. The table counts almost 450,000 distinct CDR3 sequences; 7.3% lies in the top ten. Specimen: blood T cells: a sorted CD56 or NKG2C T cell subset, CD4+ or CD8+ T cells, or bulk PBMC T cells (not recorded which). Receptor source: a woman aged 18-69 years in good health.

The chain uses TRBV7-2 and TRBJ2-5; TCRdb proposes TRBD1, but this gene call is untestable without DNA. Per germline, CDR1 SGHTA and CDR2 FQGNSA. The length of the CDR3 is 14 residues. CDR3 in amino acids: CASSLRGPQETQYF.

This chain uses TRBV10-3 with TRBJ2-5; no DNA is available, so the TRBD2 call from TCRdb remains unchecked. This CDR3 contains 14 residues. CDR1 ENHRY and CDR2 SYGVKD come from the germline V gene. The CDR3: CAISVAAAQETQYF.

The gene calls are TRBV7-9 and TRBJ2-3; checking the TCRdb D call of TRBD1 is not possible without DNA. This CDR3 spans 14 amino acids. Germline CDR1 SEHNR, CDR2 FQNEAQ (reference sequence). CDR3 amino acids: CASSYFLGADTQYF.

V is TRBV11-2 and J is TRBJ2-3; as DNA is missing, the TRBD1 call by TCRdb cannot be tested. The CDR3 runs to 16 residues. Germline CDR1 reads SGHAT; CDR2 reads FQNNGV. CDR3: CASSSRGQSRTDTQYF.

This chain joins TRBV30 and TRBJ2-7; the TCRdb D gene call, TRBD2, has no DNA to confirm it. This CDR3 contains 13 residues. Germline assignment: CDR1 GTSNPN and CDR2 SVGIG (reference sequence). CDR3 in amino acids: CAWEPGLSYEQYF.

CDR3 region: CAISEARGQGGYGYTF. The chain uses TRBV10-3 and TRBJ1-2; lacking DNA, the TRBD1 call made by TCRdb goes unchecked. CDR1 is ENHRY, CDR2 SYGVKD, per germline. This CDR3 is built from 16 residues.

The rearrangement joins TRBV18 to TRBJ2-5; the TRBD1 assignment by TCRdb is unverifiable without DNA. Germline lookup yields CDR1 KGHSH and CDR2 LQKENI. This CDR3 contains 15 residues. The CDR3: CASSPLGQGEETQYF.

The chain joins TRBV7-2 to TRBJ1-2; as DNA is missing, the TRBD1 call by TCRdb cannot be tested. CDR3 size: 16 residues. CDR1 is SGHTA and CDR2 is FQGNSA in the germline V gene. Here the CDR3 reads CASSLAGAGSDYGYTF.

The chain carries TRBV5-1 and TRBJ1-6. CDR1 and CDR2 (germline): SGHRS, YFSETQ. CDR3 length: 13 residues. Here the CDR3 reads CASTDTYNSPLHF.

V is TRBV29-1 and J is TRBJ1-4; TCRdb outputs TRBD1, but without DNA this stays unchecked. The CDR3 is 14 residues long. Germline V gene sequence: CDR1 SQVTM, CDR2 ANQGSEA. CDR3 amino acids: CSVEDPGHNEKLFF. Together with reference TRBV29-1 and TRBJ1-4, the CDR3 gives the full variable domain: SAVISQKPSRDICQRGTSLTIQCQVDSQVTMMFWYRQQPGQSLTLIATANQGSEATYESGFVIDKFPISRPNLTFSTLTVSNMSPEDSSIYLCSVEDPGHNEKLFFGSGTQLSVL.

The rearrangement uses TRBV20-1 and TRBJ2-1; TCRdb's D call, TRBD1, is unchecked because there is no DNA. The germline V gene has CDR1 DFQATT and CDR2 SNEGSKA (reference sequence). CDR3 length: 13 amino acids. Here the CDR3 reads CSATLGGLNEQFF.

The chain employs TRBV20-1 and TRBJ2-1; the D gene TCRdb calls, TRBD2, cannot be checked with no DNA. Per germline, CDR1 DFQATT and CDR2 SNEGSKA (reference sequence). CDR3 length equals 20 residues. CDR3 amino acids: CSARDAEGTSGPRSYNEQFF.

The CDR3 protein is CASGPGPTDTQYF. The chain is built from TRBV6-1 and TRBJ2-3; TCRdb's D call, TRBD1, is unchecked because there is no DNA. Germline V CDR1 and CDR2: MNHNS, SASEGT. This CDR3 contains 13 residues.

The genes are TRBV9 and TRBJ2-2; TCRdb gives TRBD1 as the D gene, but with no DNA this cannot be confirmed. Germline V gene lookup returns CDR1 SGDLS and CDR2 YYNGEE. This CDR3 has 15 amino acids. The CDR3: CASSPQAYQGGELFF.

The CDR3 region is CASSASGTAGEQYF. The V and J genes are TRBV19 and TRBJ2-7; TCRdb's D gene call, TRBD2, goes unchecked for lack of DNA. The germline gives CDR1 LNHDA, CDR2 SQIVND (reference sequence). This CDR3 has 14 amino acids.

V usage is TRBV4-2 and J usage is TRBJ2-1; TCRdb selects TRBD2, and the lack of DNA leaves this call unchecked. Germline loops: CDR1 LGHNA, CDR2 YNFKEQ. The CDR3 has 17 residues. The CDR3 is CASSPRWLAGGRDEQFF.

The chain has TRBV14 and TRBJ2-2; the D call of TRBD1 rests on TCRdb alone, since no DNA is present to check it. Germline V CDR1 and CDR2: SGHDN, FVKESK. The CDR3 consists of 17 residues. The CDR3 loop is CASSRLDGQGFTGELFF.

V is TRBV4-3 and J is TRBJ2-2. This CDR3 contains 15 residues. Germline CDR1 and CDR2: LGHNA and YSLEER. The CDR3 sequence: CASSHLTPNTGELFF.

This chain uses TRBV10-3 with TRBJ2-7; absent DNA, TCRdb's TRBD1 call cannot be checked. The germline CDR1 and CDR2 sequences are ENHRY and SYGVKD. This CDR3 is built from 16 residues. This CDR3 reads CAISEPTGPRSYEQYF.

The rearrangement links TRBV6-1 to TRBJ1-2; checking the TCRdb D call of TRBD1 is not possible without DNA. The germline V gene has CDR1 MNHNS and CDR2 SASEGT. The CDR3 totals 13 residues. CDR3 residues: CASIPDRPYGYTF.

The rearrangement links TRBV7-2 to TRBJ2-4; TCRdb outputs TRBD2, but without DNA this stays unchecked. Germline-derived CDR1 and CDR2 are SGHTA and FQGNSA. This CDR3 comprises 15 residues. CDR3 residues: CASSLGGGGQNIQYF.

The chain recombines TRBV30 with TRBJ2-3; no DNA is available, so the TRBD1 call from TCRdb remains unchecked. The CDR3 runs 16 residues. CDR1 is GTSNPN and CDR2 is SVGIG in the germline V gene (reference sequence). CDR3 residues: CAWSEGWAGLADTQYF.

This chain joins TRBV12-5 and TRBJ2-1; absent DNA, TCRdb's TRBD1 call cannot be checked. Germline V CDR1 and CDR2: LGHNT, FRNRAP. The CDR3 contains 15 residues. CDR3: CASGLVYVGGNEQFF.